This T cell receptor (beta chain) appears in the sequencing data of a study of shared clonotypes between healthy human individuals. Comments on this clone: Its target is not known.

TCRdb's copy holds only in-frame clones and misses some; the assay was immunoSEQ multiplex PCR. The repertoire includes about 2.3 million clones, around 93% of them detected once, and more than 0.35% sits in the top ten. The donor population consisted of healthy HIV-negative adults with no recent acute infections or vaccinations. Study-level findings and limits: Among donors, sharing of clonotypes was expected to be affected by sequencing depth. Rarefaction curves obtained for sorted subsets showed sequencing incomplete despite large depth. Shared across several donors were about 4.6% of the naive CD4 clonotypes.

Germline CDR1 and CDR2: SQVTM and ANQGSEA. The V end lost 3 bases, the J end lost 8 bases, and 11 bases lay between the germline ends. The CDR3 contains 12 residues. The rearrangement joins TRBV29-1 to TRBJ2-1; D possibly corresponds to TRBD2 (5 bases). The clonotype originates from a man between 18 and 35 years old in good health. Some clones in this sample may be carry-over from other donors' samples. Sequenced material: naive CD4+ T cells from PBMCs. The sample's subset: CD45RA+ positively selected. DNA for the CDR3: TGCAGCGTTGAGGTACTAGGCGATGAGCAGTTCTTC. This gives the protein CSVEVLGDEQFF.